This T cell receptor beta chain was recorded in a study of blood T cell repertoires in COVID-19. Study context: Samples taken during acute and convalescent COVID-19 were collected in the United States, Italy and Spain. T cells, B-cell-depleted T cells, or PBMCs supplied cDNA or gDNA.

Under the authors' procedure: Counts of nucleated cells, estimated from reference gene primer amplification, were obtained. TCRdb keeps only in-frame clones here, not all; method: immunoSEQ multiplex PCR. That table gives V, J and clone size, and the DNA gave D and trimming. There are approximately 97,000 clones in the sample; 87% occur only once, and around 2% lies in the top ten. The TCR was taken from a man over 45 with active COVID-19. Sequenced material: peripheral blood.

CDR3 in amino acids: CAIKRQGGTEAFF. The CDR3 DNA is TGTGCCATCAAACGACAGGGTGGCACTGAAGCTTTCTTT. V is TRBV10-3 and J is TRBJ1-1, with TRBD1 matching over 7 bases. Per the germline V gene, CDR1 is ENHRY and CDR2 is SYGVKD. The ends lost 7 bases at V and 4 bases at J; junction bases unmatched: 6. The CDR3 runs 13 residues.